A single sample is the source of the 14 T cell receptor beta chains below, sequenced in a study of CD8 T cells in ankylosing spondylitis. TCRdb reanalysed the 5' RACE reads using MiXCR and keeps one entry per CDR3 protein. The sample has about 240,000 distinct CDR3 sequences, roughly 8.6% seen once. Sequenced sample: blood, either unsorted or a sorted T cell fraction (not recorded which). These receptors all stem from a male donor with ankylosing spondylitis or in good health (not recorded which).

This clonotype was picked up many times. This rearrangement joins TRBV20-1 to TRBJ1-5, with D unclear. CDR3 length equals 13 residues. The germline CDR1 and CDR2 sequences are DFQATT and SNEGSKA (reference sequence). The V gene lost 4 bases and the J gene lost 4 bases, with 11 bases spanning the gap. CDR3 nucleotide sequence: TGCAGTGCTATAAGATCGGTTAATCAGCCCCAGCATTTT. Translated, it gives CSAIRSVNQPQHF.

There are many counts of this clonotype. V and J are TRBV5-1 and TRBJ2-3; D not resolved. CDR3 size: 13 residues. Germline V gene data show CDR1 as SGHRS and CDR2 as YFSETQ. The germline V and J ends were trimmed by 3 bases and 4 bases, with 9 bases remaining between them. CDR3 nucleotides: TGCGCCAGCAGCTCAACTACCTCAGATACGCAGTATTTT. Its translation: CASSSTTSDTQYF.

This clonotype was observed at least ten times. The V gene is TRBV21-1, the J gene TRBJ2-1; the DNA was not used to check the table's D call, TRBD1. TRBV21-1 is a known pseudogene. The CDR3 contains 18 residues. CDR3 sequence (DNA): TGTGCCAGCAGCAAAGCGCTTAAGGGGAAGGGCTCCTACAATGAGCAGTTCTTC. It codes for CASSKALKGKGSYNEQFF.

This clonotype was recorded many times. For the CDR3, the DNA is TGTGCCAGCAGCCCATTAGCGGGAGTTGTAGATACGCAGTATTTT. This translates into CASSPLAGVVDTQYF. V is TRBV5-6 and J is TRBJ2-3; 9 nucleotides line up with TRBD2. Germline loops: CDR1 SGHDT, CDR2 YYEEEE. This CDR3 region has 15 residues. V lost 4 bases to trimming and J lost 5 bases; unmatched junction nucleotides: 8.

On this clonotype: Given a much more abundant clone one base away, this may be a read error. This sequence joins TRBV29-1 and TRBJ2-3; D perhaps matches TRBD1 (6 bases). CDR1 SQVTM and CDR2 ANQGSEA come from the germline V gene. V lost 6 bases and J lost 0, with 13 bases in between. CDR3 length: 14 residues. CDR3 in DNA: TGCAGCGTCGCCCAGGGGCCTAGCACAGATACGCAGTATTTT. This codes for CSVAQGPSTDTQYF.

This clonotype was seen more than once but under ten times. This may stem from a read error, because a much larger clone lies one nucleotide away. The CDR3: CSAGTDALAEQHF. In nucleotides, the CDR3 is TGCAGTGCAGGGACAGACGCTTTGGCCGAGCAGCACTTC. The chain links TRBV20-1 to TRBJ2-7; the match to TRBD1 covers 7 bases. The CDR3 sequence is 13 residues long. CDR1 is DFQATT, CDR2 SNEGSKA, per germline (reference sequence).

In this sample, this clonotype turned up many times. The chain combines TRBV24-1 with TRBJ2-5, with D tentatively TRBD1 (6 bases). The CDR3 is 15 amino acids. Per the germline V gene, CDR1 is KGHDR and CDR2 is SFDVKD. V lost 4 bases to trimming and J lost 0 bases, with 11 bases between them. As DNA, the CDR3 is TGTGCCACCAGTGACCCCGGACAGCACCAAGAGACCCAGTACTTC. As protein: CATSDPGQHQETQYF.

This clonotype was picked up many times. The chain uses TRBV12-3 or TRBV12-4 and TRBJ2-3; 9 bases map to TRBD2. J gave up 4 bases and V 3 bases, and 5 bases lay outside the gene matches. This CDR3 contains 15 residues. The CDR3 DNA reads as TGTGCCAGCAGTTTCTCTAGCGGGATGGCAGATACGCAGTATTTT. Translated: CASSFSSGMADTQYF.

This clonotype was seen only a few times. The genes are TRBV5-6 and TRBJ2-7; 7 bases line up with TRBD1. V dropped 3 bases and J dropped 6; count of bases not matched to a gene: 6. The CDR3 sequence is 13 residues long. Germline V lookup: CDR1 SGHDT, CDR2 YYEEEE. The CDR3 here is CASSSGQPAEQYF. The CDR3 DNA is TGTGCCAGCAGCTCGGGACAGCCGGCCGAGCAGTACTTC.

This clonotype was counted many times. This chain links TRBV5-1 with TRBJ1-1, with a tentative D call TRBD1 (5 bases). Germline V lookup: CDR1 SGHRS, CDR2 YFSETQ. The germline V and J ends were trimmed by 4 bases and 4 bases, with 26 bases remaining between them. The CDR3 consists of 18 residues. The CDR3 DNA is TGCGCCAGCAGCCCGAGTAGGGTAGGAGAGGGGTGGACCACTGAAGCTTTCTTT. This sequence encodes CASSPSRVGEGWTTEAFF.

The rearrangement uses TRBV5-1 and TRBJ2-3; 8 bases fit TRBD2. This CDR3 has 15 amino acids. The V gene end was trimmed by 5 bases and the J gene end by 5 bases; junction bases not matched to a gene: 10. Per the germline V gene, CDR1 is SGHRS and CDR2 is YFSETQ. DNA for the CDR3: TGCGCCAGCAGTTACAGCGGGGGCGGAATAGATACGCAGTATTTT. Its translation is CASSYSGGGIDTQYF.

There are many counts of this clonotype. The chain combines TRBV12-3 or TRBV12-4 with TRBJ2-3; perhaps D is TRBD1 or TRBD2 (5 bases each). The CDR3 extends over 15 amino acids. Between the trimmed V and J ends, which lost 4 bases and 4 bases, there was a span of 15 bases. The CDR3 sequence: CASSSLRDRSDTQYF. The CDR3, as DNA: TGTGCCAGCAGTTCCCTCCGGGACCGGTCAGATACGCAGTATTTT.

The sample holds many counts of this clonotype. The rearrangement uses TRBV5-1 and TRBJ2-5; TRBD2 matches 16 bases. Germline V lookup: CDR1 SGHRS, CDR2 YFSETQ. The CDR3 covers 17 residues. Trimming removed 6 bases from V and 2 bases from J; junction bases left unmatched: 7. CDR3 sequence reads: CASTPGLAGGPQETQYF. CDR3 sequence (DNA): TGCGCCAGCACCCCGGGACTAGCGGGAGGGCCTCAAGAGACCCAGTACTTC.

This clonotype has ten or more counts. This chain links TRBV7-9 with TRBJ1-4; D gene ambiguous. Germline V gene sequence: CDR1 SEHNR, CDR2 FQNEAQ (reference sequence). V lost 1 base and J lost 3, with 12 bases in between. This CDR3 contains 16 residues. CDR3 amino acids: CASSLEQREANEKLFF. In nucleotides, the CDR3 is TGTGCCAGCAGCTTAGAACAACGGGAGGCTAATGAAAAACTGTTTTTT.